The rows below give T cell receptor beta chains drawn from one sample of a study of blood T cell repertoires in COVID-19. Data came from immunoSEQ multiplex PCR; TCRdb stores just in-frame clones and leaves some out. The sample carries 60,000 to 80,000 clones, 80% recorded once. Specimen: peripheral blood. These receptors were collected from a man between 50 and 59 years old with COVID-19, enrolled during active disease. Both conserved end residues are part of each CDR3. A D gene is named only where the DNA matches it firmly. Where a row states a size, it is once, few, many or the class of an expanded clone; other rows omit it.

J,D,size,V,DNA,CDR3
TRBJ2-1,TRBD1,NA,TRBV29-1,TGCAGCGTTGAAGCTTCCGACAGGGCGAGCTCCTACAATGAGCAGTTCTTC,CSVEASDRASSYNEQFF
TRBJ2-5,TRBD1,NA,TRBV27,TGTGCCAGCAGTTGGACAGGGGGCCAAGAGACCCAGTACTTC,CASSWTGGQETQYF
TRBJ2-2,NA,NA,TRBV5-1,TGCGCCAGCAGCGTTCCCAGGGCCGGGGAGCTGTTTTTT,CASSVPRAGELFF
TRBJ2-7,NA,NA,TRBV27,TGTGCCAGCAGCTCCAGGGAAAGCTCCTACGAGCAGTACTTC,CASSSRESSYEQYF
TRBJ1-2,NA,NA,TRBV19,TGTGCCAGTAGTACGCGAGGTAGAGGGTCTTATGGCTACACCTTC,CASSTRGRGSYGYTF
TRBJ2-2,TRBD2,NA,TRBV29-1,TGCAGCGTTGGGCTAGCGGGAGTTTACACCGGGGAGCTGTTTTTT,CSVGLAGVYTGELFF
TRBJ2-7,TRBD1,NA,TRBV5-1,TGCGCCAGCAGACCGGACAGGGGGTCATTCGAGCAGTACTTC,CASRPDRGSFEQYF
TRBJ2-1,NA,NA,TRBV11-3,TGTGCCAGCAGCTATAGAGGGAGTAGCAATGAGCAGTTCTTC,CASSYRGSSNEQFF
TRBJ2-2,NA,few,TRBV7-8,TGTGCCAGCAGCTTAGGCCGTATGGTAGTGGCGAACACCGGGGAGCTGTTTTTT,CASSLGRMVVANTGELFF
TRBJ2-1,TRBD2,NA,TRBV5-1,TGCGCCAGCAGCTTGAGGCGGACTAGCGGGAGCGGCTACAATGAGCAGTTCTTC,CASSLRRTSGSGYNEQFF
TRBJ1-1,NA,NA,TRBV6-2/TRBV6-3,TGTGCCAGCAGTTCCCAGGACTACACTGAAGCTTTCTTT,CASSSQDYTEAFF
TRBJ2-5,TRBD1,NA,TRBV7-2,TGTGCCAGCAGCTTAACGGGTCAGGGGGCCAGCCAAGAGACCCAGTACTTC,CASSLTGQGASQETQYF
TRBJ1-1,TRBD1,NA,TRBV2,TGTGCCAGCAGTTCACAGGGGGCTGGGAACACTGAAGCTTTCTTT,CASSSQGAGNTEAFF
TRBJ2-3,NA,once,TRBV10-1,TGCGCCAGCAGTTTCCAGCGTAGCACAGATACGCAGTATTTT,CASSFQRSTDTQYF
TRBJ1-4,NA,few,TRBV3-1/TRBV3-2,TGTGCCAGCAGCCTATCAGGTCTGAATAATGAAAAACTGTTTTTT,CASSLSGLNNEKLFF
TRBJ2-7,TRBD1,NA,TRBV18,TGTGCCAGCTCACTAGTGGGACAGGGGGCCCACGAGCAGTACTTC,CASSLVGQGAHEQYF
TRBJ1-5,NA,NA,TRBV30,TGTGCCTGGAGTAAAACTCCTTGGGGGCTGCAATCCAATCAGCCCCAGCATTTT,CAWSKTPWGLQSNQPQHF
TRBJ2-7,NA,NA,TRBV7-8,TGTGCCAGCAGCTTATTGAGAGAGGGCGAGCAGTACTTC,CASSLLREGEQYF
TRBJ1-5,TRBD1,NA,TRBV15,TGTGCCACCAGCTTATCGACAGGGGTAGAGCAGCCCCAGCATTTT,CATSLSTGVEQPQHF
TRBJ2-2,TRBD2,NA,TRBV9,TGTGCCAGCAGCCCAAGACTAGCCAGCGGAACCGGGGAGCTGTTTTTT,CASSPRLASGTGELFF
TRBJ2-7,TRBD1,NA,TRBV5-1,TGCGCCAGCAGCCAGGGACAGGGGCCTCCCTACGAGCAGTACTTC,CASSQGQGPPYEQYF
TRBJ2-7,TRBD2,NA,TRBV11-2,TGTGCCAGCAGCTTTAGCGGGCCCTCCTACGAGCAGTACTTC,CASSFSGPSYEQYF
TRBJ2-5,NA,few,TRBV28,TGTGCCAGCAGTCTCCAGTATTCTCAAGAGACCCAGTACTTC,CASSLQYSQETQYF
TRBJ2-1,NA,few,TRBV7-2,TGTGCCAGCAGCTTAGGGGGTAGCGTAAACAATGAGCAGTTCTTC,CASSLGGSVNNEQFF
TRBJ2-2,TRBD2,NA,TRBV7-9,TGTGCCAGCAGCTTAGTAGGCGGGAGCGCGAAGTGGACCGGGGAGCTGTTTTTT,CASSLVGGSAKWTGELFF
TRBJ2-3,NA,NA,TRBV5-4,TGTGCCAGCAGCTTGGTAGGGGCAGATACGCAGTATTTT,CASSLVGADTQYF
TRBJ1-3,NA,once,TRBV5-4,TGTGCCAGCAGCCCAACTCGAACTGGAAACACCATATATTTT,CASSPTRTGNTIYF
TRBJ1-2,TRBD1,NA,TRBV19,TGTGCCAGTAGGGGGACAGGCAACTATGGCTACACCTTC,CASRGTGNYGYTF
TRBJ1-4,TRBD1,NA,TRBV5-1,TGCGCCAGCAGCCGGGCACAGGGGACTGCAACTAATGAAAAACTGTTTTTT,CASSRAQGTATNEKLFF
TRBJ2-5,TRBD2,NA,TRBV9,TGTGCCAGCAGCGGGGGAGGGCAAGAGACCCAGTACTTC,CASSGGGQETQYF
TRBJ2-3,NA,NA,TRBV2,TGTGCCAGCAGATGGGCGCAGGGTTCAGATACGCAGTATTTT,CASRWAQGSDTQYF
TRBJ2-3,NA,few,TRBV5-4,TGTGCCAGCAGCTGGGGGGGGCGTAGCACAGATACGCAGTATTTT,CASSWGGRSTDTQYF
TRBJ2-3,TRBD1,few,TRBV5-1,TGCGCCAGCAGCTGGGGACAGGGGGCCTACACAGATACGCAGTATTTT,CASSWGQGAYTDTQYF
TRBJ1-4,NA,NA,TRBV2,TGTGCCAGCAGGACAGCCAATAATGAAAAACTGTTTTTT,CASRTANNEKLFF
TRBJ1-1,NA,NA,TRBV18,TGTGCCAGCTCACAACAGGCGAACACTGAAGCTTTCTTT,CASSQQANTEAFF
TRBJ2-3,TRBD2,NA,TRBV5-6,TGTGCCAGCAGCTTGGTGGATAGCGGGGCCTCGGGGGATACGCAGTATTTT,CASSLVDSGASGDTQYF
TRBJ1-1,TRBD1,NA,TRBV20-1,TGCAGGCCCACAGGGGATACTGAAGCTTTCTTT,CRPTGDTEAFF
TRBJ1-5,TRBD1,NA,TRBV20-1,TGCGGACAGGGGGGAACCGAGCCCCAGCATTTT,CGQGGTEPQHF
TRBJ2-1,NA,NA,TRBV19,TGTGCCAGTAGTATAGTTGGCGGAATCTCCTACAATGAGCAGTTCTTC,CASSIVGGISYNEQFF
TRBJ2-7,TRBD1,NA,TRBV5-8,TGTGCCAGCAGCTTGGGACAGGGGGTGACCTACGAGCAGTACTTC,CASSLGQGVTYEQYF
TRBJ1-2,NA,NA,TRBV7-9,TGTGCCAGCAGCTTGGGGGCGGGCTATGGCTACACCTTC,CASSLGAGYGYTF
TRBJ2-3,TRBD1,NA,TRBV30,TGTGCCTGGGCGACAGGGGTTCCCACAGATACGCAGTATTTT,CAWATGVPTDTQYF
TRBJ1-1,TRBD1,NA,TRBV2,TGTGCCAGCAGTCCAGGACAGGGGATATCCTCGAACACTGAAGCTTTCTTT,CASSPGQGISSNTEAFF
TRBJ2-1,TRBD2,NA,TRBV6-1,TGTGCCAGCAGTGACGGGACTAGCGGCTACAATGAGCAGTTCTTC,CASSDGTSGYNEQFF
TRBJ2-7,TRBD1,many,TRBV9,TGTGCCAGCAGCGGGGGACGGACAGGGCTTATCGACGAGCAGTACTTC,CASSGGRTGLIDEQYF
TRBJ1-5,NA,NA,TRBV6-2/TRBV6-3,TGTGCCAGCAGTTACGATCTCACAGCAAATCAGCCCCAGCATTTT,CASSYDLTANQPQHF
TRBJ2-7,TRBD2,NA,TRBV13,TGTGCCAGCAGCCGGGGACTAGCGGGCTCCTACGAGCAGTACTTC,CASSRGLAGSYEQYF